The TCR beta chain under discussion was sequenced for a study of T cell clonality in common variable immunodeficiency. Study-level results: Repertoire-complication correlations in CVID were limited by patient heterogeneity. In common variable immunodeficiency, TCR beta chains reportedly carried fewer deletions and N-nucleotide insertions.

This CDR3 region has 14 residues. In germline, CDR1 is SGHAT, CDR2 FQNNGV. The assay was immunoSEQ multiplex PCR, and TCRdb's table has in-frame clones only and misses some. The repertoire shows tens of thousands of clones, none seen only once; the top ten take approximately 4.7%. The sample holds a few counts of this clone. Its antigen is currently unknown. The read terminates 3 residues ahead of where the CDR3 ends, so the germline J gene completes it. Caucasian heritage predominated among both patients and controls. This rearrangement joins TRBV11-2 to TRBJ2-3, with 8 positions matching TRBD1. The sequencing input was peripheral blood mononuclear cells. The clonotype was recovered from a person aged 18-70 years in good health. This CDR3 reads CASSLQGANQPQYF. CDR3 bases read: TGTGCCAGCAGCTTACAGGGGGCCAATCAGCCG.